This T cell receptor beta chain was identified during a study of CD8 T cells in Susac syndrome. The authors reverse transcribed about 0.5 to 1 ug RNA with random hexamers. TCRdb fed the immunoSEQ multiplex PCR reads into MiXCR, producing one record per CDR3 protein. Of roughly 120,000 distinct CDR3 sequences listed, more than 85% were seen once; the top ten hold approximately 0.093%. The source material was CD4+ T cells from PBMCs. The sequence came from a human donor with multiple sclerosis.

CDR3 in amino acids: CASSNWTGSFWNTGELFF. The CDR3 DNA reads as TGTGCCAGTAGTAATTGGACAGGAAGCTTCTGGAACACCGGGGAGCTGTTTTTT. The J gene is TRBJ2-2, the V gene TRBV19; 7 positions agree with TRBD1. The CDR3 sequence is 18 residues long. Germline loops: CDR1 LNHDA, CDR2 SQIVND (reference sequence). V gave up 4 bases and J gave up 1 base; unmatched junction bases: 12.